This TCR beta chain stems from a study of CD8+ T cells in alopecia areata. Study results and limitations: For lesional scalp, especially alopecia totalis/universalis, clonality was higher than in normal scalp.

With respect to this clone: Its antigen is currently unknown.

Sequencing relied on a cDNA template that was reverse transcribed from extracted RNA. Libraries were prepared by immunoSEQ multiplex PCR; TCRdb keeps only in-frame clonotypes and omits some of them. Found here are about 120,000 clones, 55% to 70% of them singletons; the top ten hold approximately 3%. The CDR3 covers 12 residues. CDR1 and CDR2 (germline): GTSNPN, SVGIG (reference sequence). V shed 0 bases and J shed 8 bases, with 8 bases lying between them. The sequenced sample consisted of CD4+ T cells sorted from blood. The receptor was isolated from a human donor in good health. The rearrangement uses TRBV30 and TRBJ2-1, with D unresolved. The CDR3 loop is CAWSVRGDEQFF. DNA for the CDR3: TGTGCCTGGAGTGTAAGAGGAGATGAGCAGTTCTTC.